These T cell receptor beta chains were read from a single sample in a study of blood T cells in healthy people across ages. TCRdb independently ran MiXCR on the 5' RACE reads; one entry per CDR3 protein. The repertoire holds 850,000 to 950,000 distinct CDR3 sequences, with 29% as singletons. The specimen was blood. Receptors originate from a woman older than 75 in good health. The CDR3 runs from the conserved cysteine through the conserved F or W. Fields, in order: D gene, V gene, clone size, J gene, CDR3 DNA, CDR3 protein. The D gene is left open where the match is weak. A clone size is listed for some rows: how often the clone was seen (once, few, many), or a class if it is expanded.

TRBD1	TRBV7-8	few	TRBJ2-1	TGTGCCAGCAGCTTAGAGGCGAGGGGACAGGGTGGGAATGAGCAGTTCTTC	CASSLEARGQGGNEQFF
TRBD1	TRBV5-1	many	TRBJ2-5	TGCGCCAGCAGCTTGAGGGACAGGGATGAGACCCAGTACTTC	CASSLRDRDETQYF
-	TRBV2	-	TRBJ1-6	TGTGCCAGCAGTAACCGGGAGAATTCACCCCTCCACTTT	CASSNRENSPLHF
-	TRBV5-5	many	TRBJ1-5	TGTGCCAGCAGCGAAAACAATCAGCCCCAGCATTTT	CASSENNQPQHF
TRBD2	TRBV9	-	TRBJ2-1	TGTGCCAGCGGCGTAGCCCCTAGCGGGGGGGACAATGAGCAGTGCTTC	CASGVAPSGGDNEQCF
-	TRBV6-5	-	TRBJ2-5	TGTGCCAGCAGTTACTCGTCAGGCGCTGTGGAGACCCAGTACTTC	CASSYSSGAVETQYF
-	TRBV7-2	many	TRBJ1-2	TGTGCCAGCAGCCCCGACCGTTACCTCCTCTATGGCTACACCTTC	CASSPDRYLLYGYTF
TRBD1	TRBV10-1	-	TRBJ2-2	TGCGCCAGCAGTGAGTTATTGGGACAGGGGAACACCGGGGAGCTGTTTTTT	CASSELLGQGNTGELFF
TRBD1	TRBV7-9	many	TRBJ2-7	TGTGCCAGCAGCTTAGGGGACAGGGTCTATAGCTCCTACGAGCAGTACTTC	CASSLGDRVYSSYEQYF
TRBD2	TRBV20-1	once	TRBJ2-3	TGCAGTGCTAGGCGGCGGGGGGGCGCTAATACGCAGTATTTT	CSARRRGGANTQYF
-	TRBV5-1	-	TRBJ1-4	TGCGCCAGCAGCCCCTCCGGGTTGACTAATGAAAAACGGTTTTTT	CASSPSGLTNEKRFF
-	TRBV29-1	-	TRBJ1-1	TGCAGCGTGGGACGGCCACTGAACACTGAAGCTTTCTTT	CSVGRPLNTEAFF
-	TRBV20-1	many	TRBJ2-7	TGCAGTGCCCTCGCCCGGAGGGCCTCCTACGAGCAGTACTTC	CSALARRASYEQYF
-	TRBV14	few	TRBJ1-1	TGTGCCAGCAGCCAAGAGGGAGGGATCAGGCAAGCTTTCTTT	CASSQEGGIRQAFF
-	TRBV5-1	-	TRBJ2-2	TGCGCCAGCAGCCAGGAGCGGAAGGGGGAGCTGTTTTTT	CASSQERKGELFF
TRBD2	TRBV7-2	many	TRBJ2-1	TGTGCCAGCAGCTTACTTGGCGGGGGGTACAATGAGCAGTTCTTC	CASSLLGGGYNEQFF
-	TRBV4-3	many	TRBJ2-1	TGCGCCAGCAGCCGAGGGTTGGCAGGAGGATACAATGAGCAGTTCTTC	CASSRGLAGGYNEQFF
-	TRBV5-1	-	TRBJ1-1	TGCGCCAGCGGTCTCGGGGGGATGAACACTGAAGCTTTCTTT	CASGLGGMNTEAFF
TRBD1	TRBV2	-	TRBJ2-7	TGTGCCAGTCCCCCAAATGGACAGGGGATGGGCGAGCAGTACTTC	CASPPNGQGMGEQYF
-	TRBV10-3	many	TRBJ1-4	TGTGCCATCAGATCCTCGGGGGGCGAAACTAATGAAAAACTGTTTTTT	CAIRSSGGETNEKLFF
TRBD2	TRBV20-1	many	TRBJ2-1	TGCAGTGCTTCGCGGGGGGGCCTTATTGAGCAGTTCTTC	CSASRGGLIEQFF
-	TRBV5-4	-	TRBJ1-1	TGTGCCAGCAGCGCTGGACAGCCAAACACTGAAGCTTTCTTT	CASSAGQPNTEAFF
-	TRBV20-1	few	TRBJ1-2	TGCAGTGCTAGGGGAGTGGGGGCCGGCTATGGCTACACCTTC	CSARGVGAGYGYTF
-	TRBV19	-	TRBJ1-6	TGTGCCTCGCGGGCCAATAATTCACCCCTCCACTTT	CASRANNSPLHF